This T cell receptor (beta chain) stems from a study of vaccination and CD4 T cells after COVID-19. In the study overall: It was a median about 100 days after diagnosis, with a range of 35 to 161, that post-COVID samples were drawn. From HCoV-229E, HCoV-OC43, HCoV-NL63 and SARS-CoV-2, overlapping spike peptides were used to stimulate the cells.

Deletions cut 8 bases from V and 11 bases from J, with 18 bases between. The CDR3 is 12 residues long. Sequencing of cultured CD4+ T cell DNA used the Oncomine TCR Beta short-read assay. TCRdb analysed the PCR reads with MiXCR anew, one entry per CDR3 protein. Altogether more than 2,500 distinct CDR3 sequences are present, under 55% being singletons, with the ten largest covering approximately 20%. Documented treatment: roughly ten-day PBMC culture with coronavirus spike peptide pools or control peptides (ViraFEST assay). ViraFEST grew antigen-specific T cells using peptide pools, then sequenced TCRs. As concerns this clonotype: What it binds is not known.

Sequences were obtained from CD4+ T cells from blood, cultured in vitro. The sequence derives from a human donor who had recovered from COVID-19. The chain joins TRBV12-3 or TRBV12-4 to TRBJ1-1; D possibly corresponds to TRBD1 (6 bases). CDR3 sequence: CASLSIRGEAFF. DNA of the CDR3: TGTGCCAGCCTCAGTATCAGGGGCGAGGCTTTCTTT.